This T cell receptor (beta chain) was identified in a study of graft-versus-host responses after intestinal transplantation. Assay: immunoSEQ multiplex PCR; the TCRdb copy retains only in-frame clones and omits some. The sample records approximately 1,900 clones, 85% being singletons. The CDR3 is 13 amino acids. CDR1 and CDR2 from the germline V gene are MNHNS and SASEGT. To release intraepithelial and lamina propria lymphocytes, the graft tissue was processed. The receptor was derived from a human patient who received an intestinal transplant, so some T cells may come from the graft donor. Material: ileum tissue, obtained 12 days after intestinal transplant. The rearrangement uses TRBV6-1 and TRBJ2-5, with no clear D. The J call is uncertain, as TRBJ2-7 better fits the DNA end. CDR3 loop: CASSGAKTYEQYF. DNA for the CDR3: TGTGCCAGCAGTGGGGCGAAAACCTACGAGCAGTACTTC.